What follows are 8 T cell receptor beta chains derived from one specimen sequenced in a study of blood T cell repertoires in COVID-19. Assay: immunoSEQ multiplex PCR; the TCRdb copy retains only in-frame clones and omits some. This sample carries approximately 89,000 clones, roughly 96% of them seen once, and the ten largest clones take almost 4.5%. The sample comprised peripheral blood. The receptors shown here come from a human donor with active COVID-19. The donor label of this sample is uncertain.

J is TRBJ2-5 and V is TRBV4-3; possibly TRBD1 for D (6 bases). Trimming took off 0 bases at V and 4 bases at J, with 21 bases between the two ends. The CDR3 loop spans 18 amino acids. The germline CDR1 and CDR2 sequences are LGHNA and YSLEER. This chain's CDR3 is CASSQDAWEGGLGETQYF. The CDR3 DNA is TGCGCCAGCAGCCAAGATGCGTGGGAAGGGGGTTTGGGAGAGACCCAGTACTTC.

CDR3 sequence (DNA): TGTGCCAGCAGCTCCCCAGGTCGTGTGGCCCAGCATTTT. Its protein is CASSSPGRVAQHF. The chain combines TRBV27 with TRBJ1-5; D gene uncertain. This CDR3 is 13 amino acids long. The ends were cut back, 6 bases at V and 11 bases at J, with 17 bases in the middle. CDR1 and CDR2 from the germline V gene are MNHEY and SMNVEV (reference sequence).

The V and J genes are TRBV3-1 (or the pseudogene TRBV3-2) and TRBJ1-5; 8 positions match TRBD1. Germline CDR1 is LGHDT and CDR2 is YNNKEL (reference sequence). CDR3 size: 14 residues. The V and J ends lost 1 base and 6 bases, in that order; junction bases with no gene match: 2. In DNA form, the CDR3 reads TGTGCCAGCAGCCAAGGCACAGGGGGTCAGCCCCAGCATTTT. Amino acids: CASSQGTGGQPQHF.

This chain uses TRBV4-3 with TRBJ1-2, with TRBD1 matching over 8 bases. The CDR3 has 15 residues. The germline gives CDR1 LGHNA, CDR2 YSLEER. V shed 4 bases and J 7 bases; nucleotides not matched to a gene: 11. The CDR3 sequence: CASSPIQGVRIGYTF. The CDR3 region has the DNA TGCGCCAGCAGCCCTATACAGGGGGTAAGAATTGGCTACACCTTC.

The CDR3 nucleotides are TGTGCCAGTAGTGGGGCAGGGAGCAATCAGCCCCAGCATTTT. This gives the protein CASSGAGSNQPQHF. V gene TRBV19 combines with J gene TRBJ1-5; D is perhaps TRBD1 (5 bases). This CDR3 has 14 residues. The germline V gene has CDR1 LNHDA and CDR2 SQIVND (reference sequence). Trimming pared 5 bases from V and 1 base from J, leaving 9 bases between.

The sample holds one count of this clone. V is TRBV19 and J is TRBJ1-1, with 10 nucleotides matching TRBD1. The CDR3 loop spans 15 amino acids. In germline, CDR1 is LNHDA, CDR2 SQIVND (reference sequence). The CDR3 here is CASTPKGQGGLEAFF. CDR3 coding DNA: TGTGCATCAACCCCGAAAGGACAGGGGGGCCTTGAAGCTTTCTTT.

The chain links TRBV15 to TRBJ2-3, with 12 bases that match TRBD2. The V and J ends lost 7 bases and 4 bases, in that order; junction bases with no gene match: 9. Germline lookup yields CDR1 LNHNV and CDR2 YYDKDF (reference sequence). The CDR3 has 16 amino acids. CDR3 nucleotide sequence: TGTGCCACCAATACCGGCCTAGCGGGAGGGTCAGATACGCAGTATTTT. Translated, it gives CATNTGLAGGSDTQYF.

This clone was counted a single time. The chain has TRBV7-2 and TRBJ1-2, with 10 nucleotides matching TRBD1. CDR3 length equals 13 residues. CDR1 SGHTA and CDR2 FQGNSA come from the germline V gene. After removal of 7 bases from V and 8 bases from J, the junction contained 7 bases not matched to a gene. CDR3 DNA sequence: TGTGCCAGCAACGGACAGGGGGGTTGGGGCTACACCTTC. Its translation is CASNGQGGWGYTF.